This T cell receptor beta chain was recorded in a study of patients and donors after allogeneic stem cell transplantation. TCRdb recomputed calls from the RT-PCR reads with MiXCR, one row per CDR3 protein. The sample yields some 87,000 distinct CDR3 sequences, roughly 50% seen once. The germline V gene encodes CDR1 KGHSH and CDR2 LQKENI. The germline V and J ends were trimmed by 0 bases and 0 bases, with 8 bases remaining between them. This CDR3 region has 15 residues. The chain links TRBV18 to TRBJ1-1; D is undetermined. What was sequenced was blood, either unsorted or a sorted T cell fraction (not recorded which). This clonotype was obtained from a human donor who was either an allogeneic HSCT recipient or a stem cell or donor lymphocyte infusion donor (not recorded which). It is not recorded whose cells these are; they may come from a transplant donor. The CDR3 region is CASSPPRYLNTEAFF. CDR3 DNA: TGTGCCAGCTCACCACCGCGATATCTGAACACTGAAGCTTTCTTT. Full variable domain (outside the CDR3, taken from reference TRBV18 and TRBJ1-1): NAGVMQNPRHLVRRRGQEARLRCSPMKGHSHVYWYRQLPEEGLKFMVYLQKENIIDESGMPKERFSAEFPKEGPSILRIQQVVRGDSAAYFCASSPPRYLNTEAFFGQGTRLTVV.